This passage covers 12 T cell receptor beta chains from one sample sequenced in a study of blood T cell repertoires in COVID-19. The method was immunoSEQ multiplex PCR; TCRdb's version includes in-frame clones alone and lacks a portion of them. The table shows about 58,000 clones, with 60% to 85% occurring only once. The specimen was peripheral blood. These receptors originate from a human donor in a cohort sampled during active COVID-19.

The V gene is TRBV7-2, the J gene TRBJ2-1; D is undetermined. Trimming shortened V by 1 base and J by 5 bases, and 6 bases separated the two germline ends. The germline V gene encodes CDR1 SGHTA and CDR2 FQGNSA. This CDR3 spans 13 amino acids. The CDR3 reads CASSLGRNNEQFF. The CDR3 DNA sequence: TGTGCCAGCAGCTTAGGGCGGAACAATGAGCAGTTCTTC.

This rearrangement joins TRBV7-8 to TRBJ1-1; D might be TRBD1 (5 bases). The CDR3 contains 18 residues. Germline V CDR1 and CDR2: SGHVS, FQNEAQ. With 5 bases removed from V and 0 bases from J, the gap between germline ends came to 22 bases. Here the CDR3 reads CASSDLLGRGGMNTEAFF. The CDR3 nucleotides are TGTGCCAGCAGCGACCTCTTGGGGAGGGGAGGAATGAACACTGAAGCTTTCTTT.

This chain connects TRBV7-9 to TRBJ2-7, with D tentatively TRBD1 (5 bases). V was cut by 5 bases and J by 2 bases, with 16 bases left in between. The CDR3 contains 15 residues. Looked up from germline, CDR1 is SEHNR and CDR2 is FQNEAQ (reference sequence). The CDR3, as DNA: TGTGCCAGCAGCGCCGACAGTACCTTTACCTACGAGCAGTACTTC. Amino acids: CASSADSTFTYEQYF.

This chain links TRBV19 with TRBJ1-4, with 8 bases matching TRBD1. V dropped 4 bases and J dropped 7; count of bases not matched to a gene: 5. This CDR3 spans 14 amino acids. CDR1 and CDR2 from the germline V gene are LNHDA and SQIVND (reference sequence). CDR3 residues: CASSRRDRREKLFF. CDR3 nucleotides: TGTGCCAGTAGTAGGCGGGACAGGCGTGAAAAACTGTTTTTT.

The chain couples TRBV6-1 to TRBJ2-7, with TRBD2 matching over 11 bases. Trimming at V came to 3 bases and at J to 2 bases, leaving 6 bases not matched to a gene. Germline V gene sequence: CDR1 MNHNS, CDR2 SASEGT. The CDR3 extends over 16 amino acids. The CDR3 region is CASSEWDSGGAYEQYF. In nucleotides, the CDR3 is TGTGCCAGCAGTGAGTGGGATAGCGGGGGGGCCTACGAGCAGTACTTC.

This chain joins TRBV4-1 and TRBJ2-5; a weak D match, TRBD1 (5 bases). Trimming pared 3 bases from V and 2 bases from J, leaving 13 bases between. Germline V gene lookup returns CDR1 MGHRA and CDR2 YSYEKL. The CDR3 covers 15 residues. For the CDR3, the DNA is TGCGCCAGCAGCCAGGGGCCTTTGACTCAAGAGACCCAGTACTTC. This codes for CASSQGPLTQETQYF.

The gene calls are TRBV27 and TRBJ2-5; 7 nucleotides agree with TRBD1. With V trimmed by 5 bases and J by 5 bases, 8 bases remained unmatched. This CDR3 spans 14 amino acids. Germline assignment: CDR1 MNHEY and CDR2 SMNVEV (reference sequence). The CDR3 region is CASSLTGVRETQYF. The CDR3, as DNA: TGTGCCAGCAGTCTCACAGGGGTGAGGGAGACCCAGTACTTC.

The chain joins TRBV27 to TRBJ2-7; 7 positions match TRBD1. Germline assignment: CDR1 MNHEY and CDR2 SMNVEV (reference sequence). This CDR3 is built from 13 residues. V lost 8 bases to trimming and J lost 1 base; unmatched junction nucleotides: 5. The CDR3 bases are TGTGCCAGCTCCGACAGGGTTTCCTACGAGCAGTACTTC. Translating it yields CASSDRVSYEQYF.

This chain connects TRBV11-2 to TRBJ2-7; perhaps TRBD1 as D (5 bases). Germline CDR1 is SGHAT and CDR2 is FQNNGV. V gave up 4 bases and J gave up 2 bases, with 12 bases separating them. The CDR3 extends over 14 amino acids. The CDR3 DNA is TGTGCCAGCAGCTCCCTCGCCAGGGCCTACGAGCAGTACTTC. Its translation: CASSSLARAYEQYF. Combining the CDR3 with reference TRBV11-2 and TRBJ2-7 gives the whole variable domain EAGVAQSPRYKIIEKRQSVAFWCNPISGHATLYWYQQILGQGPKLLIQFQNNGVVDDSQLPKDRFSAERLKGVDSTLKIQPAKLEDSAVYLCASSSLARAYEQYFGPGTRLTVT.

The table lists this clone with a few counts. The chain employs TRBV5-1 and TRBJ1-6; tentative D call: TRBD1 (6 bases). CDR1 is SGHRS, CDR2 YFSETQ, per germline. The V end lost 5 bases, the J end lost 5 bases, and 11 bases lay between the germline ends. This CDR3 contains 14 residues. DNA for the CDR3: TGCGCCAGCAGTCATGGACAGAATAATTCACCCCTCCACTTT. As protein: CASSHGQNNSPLHF.

The chain has TRBV6-4 and TRBJ1-1, with 7 nucleotides matching TRBD1. V gave up 3 bases and J gave up 0 bases; unmatched junction bases: 7. This CDR3 region has 16 residues. The germline CDR1 and CDR2 sequences are MRHNA and SNTAGT. The CDR3 coding sequence is TGTGCCAGCAGTGAAGTCCCCCAGGGGGTGAACACTGAAGCTTTCTTT. As protein: CASSEVPQGVNTEAFF.

The gene calls are TRBV5-5 and TRBJ2-1, with D maybe TRBD2 (5 bases). Germline loops: CDR1 SGHKS, CDR2 YYEKEE (reference sequence). CDR3 length: 13 amino acids. Trimming removed 4 bases at V and 7 bases at J, with 12 bases between. Here the CDR3 reads CASSRAERNEQFF. CDR3 nucleotides: TGTGCCAGCAGCCGAGCGGAGAGGAATGAGCAGTTCTTC.